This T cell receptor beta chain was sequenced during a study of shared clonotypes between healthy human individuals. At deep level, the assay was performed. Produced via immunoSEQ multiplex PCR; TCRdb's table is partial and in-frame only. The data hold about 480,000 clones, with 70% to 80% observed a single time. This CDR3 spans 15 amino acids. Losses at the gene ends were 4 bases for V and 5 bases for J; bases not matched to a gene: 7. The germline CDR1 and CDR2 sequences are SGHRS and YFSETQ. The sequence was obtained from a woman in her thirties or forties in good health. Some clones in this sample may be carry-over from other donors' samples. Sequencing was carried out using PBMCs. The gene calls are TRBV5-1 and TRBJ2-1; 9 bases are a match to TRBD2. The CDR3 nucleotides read TGCGCCAGCAGCGGCGGGAGGGCCGGGGACAATGAGCAGTTCTTC. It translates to CASSGGRAGDNEQFF.